This passage covers 4 T cell receptor beta chains from one sample sequenced in a study of spatial heterogeneity in lung cancer. MiXCR, run by TCRdb on the 5' RACE reads, gives a single entry per CDR3 protein. The sample lists about 48,000 distinct CDR3 sequences; over 4.5% were seen once. Sample time point: sample taken at primary tumor resection. The sample here was PBMCs, taken at surgery. The receptors here all came from a male donor with early-stage non-small cell lung cancer.

The genes are TRBV6-2 or TRBV6-3 and TRBJ1-5; TRBD1 agrees at 12 bases. V was pared by 0 bases and J by 2 bases, with 8 bases of the junction left unmatched. Germline V gene sequence: CDR1 MNHEY, CDR2 SVGEGT. The CDR3 runs 19 residues. The DNA of the CDR3 is TGTGCCAGCAGTTACTCGACTGGGACAGGGGGCGATGGCAATCAGCCCCAGCATTTT. Residues: CASSYSTGTGGDGNQPQHF.

Ten or more counts support this clonotype. This chain joins TRBV18 and TRBJ1-1; D perhaps matches TRBD1 (5 bases). Germline lookup yields CDR1 KGHSH and CDR2 LQKENI. The V and J ends lost 2 bases and 0 bases respectively, with 13 bases between them. The CDR3 spans 16 residues. CDR3 sequence reads: CASSPGAATVNTEAFF. DNA for the CDR3: TGTGCCAGCTCACCAGGGGCCGCGACCGTGAACACTGAAGCTTTCTTT.

This clonotype was picked up many times. The V and J genes are TRBV3-1 and TRBJ1-4, with 7 bases lining up with TRBD1. There are 14 residues in the CDR3. The germline CDR1 and CDR2 sequences are LGHDT and YNNKEL (reference sequence). Trimming took 3 bases from V and 8 from J; bases not matched to a gene: 6. CDR3 region: CASSHRQGREKLFF. CDR3 in DNA: TGTGCCAGCAGCCATCGACAGGGACGGGAAAAACTGTTTTTT.

This clonotype came up many times. The V and J genes are TRBV29-1 and TRBJ2-5; 7 nucleotides line up with TRBD2. This CDR3 is built from 17 residues. V trimming: 2 bases; J trimming: 5 bases; junction bases outside the gene matches: 17. Germline lookup yields CDR1 SQVTM and CDR2 ANQGSEA. Here the CDR3 DNA reads TGCAGCGTTGAATTTCCCTCGCGCGCGGGAGTAGTTGAGACCCAGTACTTC. Its protein product is CSVEFPSRAGVVETQYF.